The 4 T cell receptor beta chains below come from one sample, sequenced in a study of shared clonotypes between healthy human individuals. Generated by immunoSEQ multiplex PCR, the TCRdb table keeps only in-frame clones and is missing some. This table holds some 320,000 clones, around 86% found once. Sequenced input: memory CD8+ T cells sorted from blood. Described subset: CD45RO+ cells pooled with CCR7-negative TemRA cells. The receptors come from a man aged 18 to 29 in good health.

J is TRBJ2-7 and V is TRBV11-2; TRBD2 matches at 10 bases. The CDR3 is made up of 15 amino acids. Germline V lookup: CDR1 SGHAT, CDR2 FQNNGV. Germline trimming cut 5 bases from V and 2 bases from J; bases unmatched to any gene: 6. The CDR3 protein is CASSPLAGAPYEQYF. The CDR3 DNA sequence: TGTGCCAGCAGCCCTCTAGCGGGAGCTCCCTACGAGCAGTACTTC. The full variable domain, with the rest looked up from reference TRBV11-2 and TRBJ2-7, is EAGVAQSPRYKIIEKRQSVAFWCNPISGHATLYWYQQILGQGPKLLIQFQNNGVVDDSQLPKDRFSAERLKGVDSTLKIQPAKLEDSAVYLCASSPLAGAPYEQYFGPGTRLTVT.

The chain employs TRBV27 and TRBJ2-7; D remains unclear. This CDR3 has 13 amino acids. V gave up 6 bases and J gave up 3 bases, with 12 bases separating them. Germline values: CDR1 MNHEY, CDR2 SMNVEV (reference sequence). DNA of the CDR3: TGTGCCAGCAGACCCAACAGTTACTACGAGCAGTACTTC. Its translation: CASRPNSYYEQYF.

The gene calls are TRBV6-5 and TRBJ2-7; D gene ambiguous. The germline CDR1 and CDR2 sequences are MNHEY and SVGAGI. This CDR3 has 15 residues. Trimming removed 5 bases from V and 3 bases from J, with 17 bases in between. The CDR3 sequence is CASSRIGPEDYEQYF. Here the CDR3 DNA reads TGTGCCAGCAGTCGAATAGGCCCCGAGGACTACGAGCAGTACTTC.

The chain employs TRBV4-1 and TRBJ2-7; TRBD2 might be the D (5 bases). Germline lookup yields CDR1 MGHRA and CDR2 YSYEKL. V lost 4 bases to trimming and J lost 2 bases, with 18 bases between them. The CDR3 has 16 residues. For the CDR3, the DNA is TGCGCCAGCAGCCCTGGTTTGAGGACTGAGGCCTACGAGCAGTACTTC. Translating gives CASSPGLRTEAYEQYF.